These 27 T cell receptor beta chains came from one sample sequenced in a study of cytomegalovirus exposure and HLA in healthy donors. Vbeta (60) and Jbeta (13) primers were used in the PCR. The assay was immunoSEQ multiplex PCR, and TCRdb's table has in-frame clones only and misses some. The sample consists of around 180,000 clones, over 65% of them appearing once. The sample taken for sequencing was PBMCs. All receptors come from a man between 60 and 70 years old in good health and CMV-seronegative.

The CDR3 nucleotides read TGTGCCAGCAGCCCGCATGGTCTAGACTCCTACAATGAGCAGTTCTTC. Translation: CASSPHGLDSYNEQFF. This chain connects TRBV9 to TRBJ2-1; D is ambiguous. The V end was cut by 4 bases, the J end by 0 bases, with 14 bases between. Germline V lookup: CDR1 SGDLS, CDR2 YYNGEE. There are 16 residues in the CDR3.

Worth noting for this clone: Mismatch with germline at one junction end may stem from a read error. CDR3 sequence: CSVVSGSGSYGQYF. CDR3 coding DNA: TGCAGCGTTGTATCAGGGAGCGGGAGCTACGGGCAGTACTTC. The chain combines TRBV29-1 with TRBJ2-7; the match to TRBD2 covers 8 bases. The CDR3 is made up of 14 amino acids. Per germline, CDR1 SQVTM and CDR2 ANQGSEA.

V usage is TRBV2 and J usage is TRBJ1-5; D gene uncertain. Germline values: CDR1 SNHLY, CDR2 FYNNEI. Trimming pared 3 bases from V and 2 bases from J, leaving 11 bases between. This CDR3 comprises 15 residues. This CDR3 reads CASSDWSRGNQPQHF. The CDR3 DNA sequence: TGTGCCAGCAGTGATTGGAGTAGAGGCAATCAGCCCCAGCATTTT.

This chain connects TRBV2 to TRBJ1-2; tentative D call: TRBD1 (5 bases). CDR3 length: 15 amino acids. V lost 7 bases and J lost 4, with 19 bases in between. Germline V lookup: CDR1 SNHLY, CDR2 FYNNEI. In DNA, the CDR3 is TGTGCCAGCAATTTACAGCCGACAGCCCGCTATGGCTACACCTTC. It codes for CASNLQPTARYGYTF.

This chain uses TRBV15 with TRBJ2-7; 9 nucleotides agree with TRBD1. The CDR3 covers 15 residues. Germline CDR1 LNHNV, CDR2 YYDKDF (reference sequence). Losses at the gene ends were 1 base for V and 1 base for J; bases not matched to a gene: 2. Here the CDR3 DNA reads TGTGCCACCAGCAGAGGGGGACAGGGATCCTACGAGCAGTACTTC. Its translation is CATSRGGQGSYEQYF.

V is TRBV6-5 and J is TRBJ1-1, with TRBD1 identical over 11 bases. The CDR3 contains 15 residues. Unmatched junction bases numbered 7, after V lost 6 bases and J lost 4 bases. CDR1 and CDR2 (germline): MNHEY, SVGAGI. The CDR3 coding sequence is TGTGCCAGCAGCCGTGGGACAGGGGGTGCCACTGAAGCTTTCTTT. Translation: CASSRGTGGATEAFF.

The CDR3 loop is CASRRTGDNEQFF. In nucleotides, the CDR3 is TGTGCCAGCAGGCGGACAGGGGACAATGAGCAGTTCTTC. The V call is TRBV4-2, the J call TRBJ2-1; 9 nucleotides line up with TRBD1. With V trimmed by 6 bases and J by 5 bases, 2 bases remained unmatched. CDR1 is LGHNA, CDR2 YNFKEQ, per germline. The CDR3 covers 13 residues.

V gene TRBV28 combines with J gene TRBJ2-1, with TRBD1 as a possible D gene (6 bases). This CDR3 has 14 amino acids. Germline-derived CDR1 and CDR2 are MDHEN and SYDVKM. Between the trimmed V and J ends, which lost 6 bases and 3 bases, there was a span of 12 bases. The CDR3 region has the DNA TGTGCCAGCAGGGGAGCGACAGGCTACAATGAGCAGTTCTTC. Its translation is CASRGATGYNEQFF.

DNA for the CDR3: TGTGCCAGCAGCTTCTCGGGGGTGGTAACTGAAGCTTTCTTT. It codes for CASSFSGVVTEAFF. The V call is TRBV7-6, the J call TRBJ1-1; the D gene is possibly TRBD1 (5 bases). The CDR3 extends over 14 amino acids. The V and J ends lost 3 bases and 5 bases respectively, with 13 bases between them. Looked up from germline, CDR1 is SGHVS and CDR2 is FNYEAQ.

The table lists this clone with a count of one. Other DNA sequences in this specimen translate into the identical CDR3. The chain is built from TRBV5-1 and TRBJ2-3; 8 nucleotides agree with TRBD2. With 0 bases clipped from V and 3 bases from J, the junction kept 0 bases outside the gene matches. The germline CDR1 and CDR2 sequences are SGHRS and YFSETQ. The CDR3 length is 14 residues. Here the CDR3 DNA reads TGCGCCAGCAGCTTGGGCGGGAGGACAGATACGCAGTATTTT. It codes for CASSLGGRTDTQYF. Drawing the rest from reference TRBV5-1 and TRBJ2-3, the complete variable domain is KAGVTQTPRYLIKTRGQQVTLSCSPISGHRSVSWYQQTPGQGLQFLFEYFSETQRNKGNFPGRFSGRQFSNSRSEMNVSTLELGDSALYLCASSLGGRTDTQYFGPGTRLTVL.

The V call is TRBV27, the J call TRBJ2-5, with D possibly being TRBD2 (5 bases). Germline loops: CDR1 MNHEY, CDR2 SMNVEV (reference sequence). This CDR3 has 12 amino acids. V gave up 6 bases and J gave up 2 bases, with 7 bases separating them. This CDR3 reads CASRTGQETQYF. As DNA, the CDR3 is TGTGCCAGCAGGACGGGACAAGAGACCCAGTACTTC.

The V gene is TRBV7-6, the J gene TRBJ1-3; 10 bases fit TRBD1. J was trimmed by 4 bases and V by 4 bases; bases with no gene match: 4. The CDR3 is 15 amino acids. CDR1 is SGHVS and CDR2 is FNYEAQ in the germline V gene. The CDR3 bases are TGTGCCAGCAGCTCGGGACAGGGGACGGGAAACACCATATATTTT. Protein product: CASSSGQGTGNTIYF.

V is TRBV9 and J is TRBJ2-1, with TRBD2 identical over 8 bases. From germline, CDR1 is SGDLS and CDR2 YYNGEE. This CDR3 is built from 16 residues. With V trimmed by 1 base and J by 5 bases, 8 bases remained unmatched. For the CDR3, the DNA is TGTGCCAGCAGCGTACAGATCGGGACTAGTAACAATGAGCAGTTCTTC. This codes for CASSVQIGTSNNEQFF.

Worth noting for this clone: The conserved final phenylalanine or tryptophan is absent from the CDR3, which likely points to a read error. V and J are TRBV18 and TRBJ1-1; D unclear. The CDR3 covers 14 residues. V was shortened by 7 bases and J by 2 bases, with 14 bases between the two germline ends. The germline gives CDR1 KGHSH, CDR2 LQKENI. CDR3 in amino acids: CASLTWEPNTEAFV. The CDR3, as DNA: TGTGCCAGCTTGACCTGGGAGCCCAACACTGAAGCTTTCGTT.

The rearrangement joins TRBV5-1 to TRBJ1-1; unclear D gene. With 4 bases removed from V and 1 base from J, the gap between germline ends came to 8 bases. CDR1 and CDR2 from the germline V gene are SGHRS and YFSETQ. CDR3 size: 13 residues. CDR3 DNA: TGCGCCAGCAGCATGGACGGGAACACTGAAGCTTTCTTT. Protein sequence: CASSMDGNTEAFF.

The chain couples TRBV15 to TRBJ1-5; no clear D. Germline CDR1 reads LNHNV; CDR2 reads YYDKDF (reference sequence). This CDR3 is built from 17 residues. Trimming pared 1 base from V and 6 bases from J, leaving 19 bases between. The CDR3 coding sequence is TGTGCCACCAGCAGAGCACGGCGGCAGAAAAGTGGTCAGCCCCAGCATTTT. Its protein product is CATSRARRQKSGQPQHF.

On this clone: The junction and the germline gene differ at one end; a read error may be behind it. This chain joins TRBV6-1 and TRBJ1-5; D is uncertain. The CDR3 consists of 13 residues. Looked up from germline, CDR1 is MNHNS and CDR2 is SASEGT. The CDR3 is CASSHDNNQPQNF. In nucleotides, the CDR3 is TGTGCCAGCAGTCATGACAACAATCAGCCCCAGAATTTT.

The chain couples TRBV5-1 to TRBJ2-7; TRBD2 agrees at 9 bases. V shed 4 bases and J 5 bases; nucleotides not matched to a gene: 10. Germline V gives CDR1 SGHRS, CDR2 YFSETQ. The CDR3 runs to 15 residues. CDR3 loop: CASSPAPSGDDEQYF. DNA for the CDR3: TGCGCCAGCAGCCCGGCCCCTAGCGGGGACGACGAGCAGTACTTC.

Remarks on this clone: At one of its ends the junction is not consistent with the germline gene, which may arise from a read error. The gene calls are TRBV2 and TRBJ1-2, with a weak D call TRBD1 (6 bases). This CDR3 region has 13 residues. Germline CDR1 and CDR2: SNHLY and FYNNEI. The CDR3 loop is CATRGGQTGGYPF. DNA of the CDR3: TGTGCCACCCGGGGAGGACAGACGGGAGGCTACCCCTTC.

V usage is TRBV5-1 and J usage is TRBJ1-2; D perhaps matches TRBD1 (5 bases). Trimming shortened V by 5 bases and J by 0 bases, and 11 bases separated the two germline ends. The CDR3 is 14 amino acids. Germline CDR1 and CDR2: SGHRS and YFSETQ. CDR3 in amino acids: CASRLGLANYGYTF. CDR3 DNA: TGCGCCAGCAGGCTGGGGCTAGCTAACTATGGCTACACCTTC.

V gene TRBV10-2 combines with J gene TRBJ2-1; TRBD2 matches at 8 bases. This CDR3 region has 15 residues. Germline-derived CDR1 and CDR2 are WSHSY and SAAADI. V dropped 1 base and J dropped 5; count of bases not matched to a gene: 4. The CDR3 protein is CASSELAGGHNEQFF. The CDR3, as DNA: TGCGCCAGCAGTGAGTTGGCGGGGGGCCACAATGAGCAGTTCTTC.

The chain is built from TRBV25-1 and TRBJ2-4; TRBD2 matches 7 bases. Unmatched junction bases numbered 5, after V lost 4 bases and J lost 5 bases. The germline V gene encodes CDR1 MGHDK and CDR2 SYGVNS. The CDR3 sequence is 14 residues long. The CDR3 DNA follows: TGTGCCAGCAGTGCCGAGGGACTACAAAACATTCAGTACTTC. This gives the protein CASSAEGLQNIQYF.

The V call is TRBV10-3, the J call TRBJ1-1; no clear D. This CDR3 spans 13 amino acids. The germline V gene has CDR1 ENHRY and CDR2 SYGVKD. V dropped 4 bases and J dropped 7 bases, with 13 bases sitting between them. The CDR3 DNA follows: TGTGCCATCAGTGGAACCCGGGATGGTGAAGCTTTCTTT. Encoded protein: CAISGTRDGEAFF.

J is TRBJ2-7 and V is TRBV6-5, with TRBD2 identical over 8 bases. Germline loops: CDR1 MNHEY, CDR2 SVGAGI. CDR3 length: 12 residues. Unmatched junction bases numbered 4, after V lost 10 bases and J lost 2 bases. The CDR3, as DNA: TGTGCCACACGGGGGGGGCCCTACGAGCAGTACTTC. Amino acids: CATRGGPYEQYF.

The V call is TRBV29-1, the J call TRBJ1-1, with TRBD1 matching 7 bases. The V gene end was trimmed by 4 bases and the J gene end by 4 bases; junction bases not matched to a gene: 12. This CDR3 comprises 15 residues. Germline-derived CDR1 and CDR2 are SQVTM and ANQGSEA. The DNA for the CDR3 is TGCAGCGTTGGTCGGACAGGTTTCGTTCTCACTGAAGCTTTCTTT. This encodes CSVGRTGFVLTEAFF.

This chain uses TRBV7-6 with TRBJ1-3; TRBD1 aligns across 7 bases. The CDR3 loop spans 16 amino acids. Per the germline V gene, CDR1 is SGHVS and CDR2 is FNYEAQ. The V gene end was trimmed by 5 bases and the J gene end by 0 bases; junction bases not matched to a gene: 7. CDR3 in DNA: TGTGCCAGCAGCGGTGGGGGACAGAGCTCTGGAAACACCATATATTTT. This gives the protein CASSGGGQSSGNTIYF.

The chain uses TRBV13 and TRBJ2-6; D might be TRBD1 (5 bases). The CDR3 is made up of 15 amino acids. Trimming pared 3 bases from V and 0 bases from J, leaving 6 bases between. Germline loops: CDR1 PRHDT, CDR2 FYEKMQ (reference sequence). The CDR3 protein is CASSFRASGANVLTF. The CDR3, as DNA: TGTGCCAGCAGCTTCAGGGCCTCTGGGGCCAACGTCCTGACTTTC.